This entry describes one TCR beta chain. Its antigen is as yet unknown. This sample is part of a study of neurological immune-mediated disorders. Study-level results: According to phylogenetic grouping, one related-CDR3 cluster, a possible signature, contained the repertoires of 18 of 34 multiple sclerosis patients.

CDR1 is WSHSY, CDR2 SAAADI, per germline. V lost 2 bases and J lost 7, with 9 bases in between. CDR3 size: 13 residues. MiXCR was run by TCRdb on the 5' RACE reads, yielding one entry per CDR3 protein. The data contain 50,000 to 65,000 distinct CDR3 sequences, less than 4.5% of them singletons. This receptor was obtained from a man aged 25 to 40 with multiple sclerosis. The specimen sequenced was PBMCs. This chain links TRBV10-2 with TRBJ1-5; D might be TRBD1 (5 bases). Here the CDR3 reads CASSEGDYQPQHF. CDR3 coding DNA: TGCGCCAGCAGTGAGGGGGACTACCAGCCCCAGCATTTT.